The 3 T cell receptor beta chains listed next were all sequenced from one sample in a study of neurological immune-mediated disorders. A single record per CDR3 protein comes from TCRdb applying MiXCR to the 5' RACE reads. The table includes tens of thousands of distinct CDR3 sequences, around 10% detected once. Sequenced: PBMCs. Receptors were obtained from a man in his forties or fifties in good health.

Many counts were recorded for this clonotype. The chain has TRBV4-2 and TRBJ2-3; TRBD2 is a possible D gene (5 bases). This CDR3 has 12 residues. Germline V gene data show CDR1 as LGHNA and CDR2 as YNFKEQ. V lost 3 bases and J 6 bases, leaving 7 bases between the germline ends. The CDR3 protein is CASSQDSDTQYF. DNA of the CDR3: TGTGCCAGCAGCCAGGACTCCGATACGCAGTATTTT.

This clonotype was counted many times. V usage is TRBV7-2 and J usage is TRBJ1-5; D is undetermined. Per the germline V gene, CDR1 is SGHTA and CDR2 is FQGNSA. Trimming removed 5 bases from V and 4 bases from J, with 12 bases in between. The CDR3 covers 14 residues. The CDR3 nucleotides read TGTGCCAGCAGCCCTAGGATTGGGAATCAGCCCCAGCATTTT. It is translated as CASSPRIGNQPQHF.

This chain joins TRBV25-1 and TRBJ1-6, with D maybe TRBD1 (6 bases). The CDR3 length is 13 residues. Germline V gene lookup returns CDR1 MGHDK and CDR2 SYGVNS. CDR3 in DNA: TGTGCGGCAGGGGCGGGTTATAATTCACCCCTCCACTTT. The encoded protein is CAAGAGYNSPLHF.